A selection of T cell receptor beta chains follows, all from one sample in a study of blood T cell repertoires in COVID-19. The assay was immunoSEQ multiplex PCR, and TCRdb's table has in-frame clones only and misses some. Of around 170,000 clones listed, nearly 80% are singletons. Sequencing was performed on PBMCs or T cells enriched from blood (not recorded which). All receptors derive from a man between 60 and 70 years old who had been exposed to COVID-19. The CDR3 runs from the conserved cysteine through the conserved F or W. The D gene is left open where the match is weak. Clone sizes are given selectively: once, few, many, or a class where the clone is expanded.

TRBJ1-1 TRBD1 TRBV29-1 few CSVLGQGGTEAFF TGCAGCGTTCTAGGACAGGGAGGCACTGAAGCTTTCTTT
TRBJ2-7 TRBD1 TRBV5-4 - CASSGGQGAISYEQYF TGTGCCAGCAGCGGAGGGCAGGGGGCAATTTCCTACGAGCAGTACTTC
TRBJ1-5 - TRBV2 few CASRPGVGNQPQHF TGTGCCAGCCGACCAGGGGTAGGCAATCAGCCCCAGCATTTT
TRBJ2-1 - TRBV5-1 many CASSNPSFDEQFF TGCGCCAGCAGCAACCCTAGCTTCGATGAGCAGTTCTTC
TRBJ1-1 - TRBV6-4 - CASSELTGTEAFF TGTGCCAGCAGTGAACTCACCGGTACTGAAGCTTTCTTT
TRBJ2-3 TRBD2 TRBV19 - CASNKPGLAGEDTQYF TGTGCCAGTAATAAACCGGGACTAGCGGGAGAGGATACGCAGTATTTT
TRBJ2-7 - TRBV6-5 few CASSLADSYEQYF TGTGCCAGCAGTTTGGCAGATTCCTACGAGCAGTACTTC
TRBJ2-7 - TRBV2 few CASRMGRIPYEQYF TGTGCCAGCAGGATGGGGAGGATCCCCTACGAGCAGTACTTC
TRBJ2-7 - TRBV10-2 - CASSETGMGLSYEQYF TGCGCCAGCAGTGAAACAGGTATGGGACTTTCCTACGAGCAGTACTTC
TRBJ2-5 TRBD2 TRBV11-2 - CASSLSGTSGWGETQYF TGTGCCAGCAGCTTGTCCGGGACTAGCGGGTGGGGGGAGACCCAGTACTTC
TRBJ1-6 - TRBV9 - CASSVATGSSYNSPLHF TGTGCCAGCAGCGTAGCTACGGGGAGCTCCTATAATTCACCCCTCCACTTT
TRBJ2-7 TRBD1 TRBV24-1 - CATSDSGTDEQYF TGTGCCACCAGTGATTCCGGGACAGACGAGCAGTACTTC
TRBJ2-6 TRBD1 TRBV5-4 - CARSLGGTGGSGANVLTF TGTGCCCGCAGCTTGGGGGGGACAGGGGGCTCTGGGGCCAACGTCCTGACTTTC
TRBJ1-2 - TRBV5-1 - CASSLGHNGYTF TGCGCCAGCAGCCTGGGACACAATGGCTACACCTTC
TRBJ1-1 - TRBV6-5 - CASRLNAGANTEAFF TGTGCCAGCAGGCTTAATGCAGGGGCGAACACTGAAGCTTTCTTT
TRBJ1-5 - TRBV2 - CASKDNNQPQHF TGTGCCAGCAAGGACAACAATCAGCCCCAGCATTTT
TRBJ1-1 - TRBV4-3 once CASSLSTNTEAFF TGCGCCAGCAGCCTCTCGACTAACACTGAAGCTTTCTTT
TRBJ1-2 - TRBV7-8 - CASSLQVVYGYTF TGTGCCAGCAGCTTACAGGTGGTCTATGGCTACACCTTC
TRBJ2-2 - TRBV2 few CASSYRNTGELFF TGTGCCAGCAGTTACAGAAACACCGGGGAGCTGTTTTTT
TRBJ1-1 - TRBV6-5 - CASSYEQGQAFF TGTGCCAGCAGTTACGAGCAGGGGCAAGCTTTCTTT
TRBJ1-3 - TRBV7-8 once CASSLRIVVSGNTIYF TGTGCCAGCAGCCTCAGGATAGTAGTGAGCGGAAACACCATATATTTT
TRBJ1-2 - TRBV11-2 - CASSSLRSYYGYTF TGTGCCAGCAGCTCCCTACGGTCGTACTATGGCTACACCTTC
TRBJ1-1 - TRBV10-3 - CAISKQGYTEAFF TGTGCCATCAGCAAACAGGGATACACTGAAGCTTTCTTT
TRBJ2-7 TRBD1 TRBV29-1 - CSVEGYRDRPYEQYF TGCAGCGTTGAAGGATACCGGGACAGGCCCTACGAGCAGTACTTC
TRBJ2-1 - TRBV7-9 few CASSLGPLGGIINEQFF TGTGCCAGCAGCTTGGGCCCCCTGGGCGGGATAATCAATGAGCAGTTCTTC
TRBJ2-3 - TRBV19 - CASMEGGAADTQYF TGTGCCAGTATGGAGGGGGGGGCGGCAGATACGCAGTATTTT
TRBJ2-7 TRBD1 TRBV19 - CASSKTGTGGREQYF TGTGCCAGTAGTAAGACCGGGACAGGGGGCCGCGAGCAGTACTTC